The rows below give T cell receptor beta chains drawn from one sample of a study of technical replicates of blood from a handful of donors. Only in-frame clones appear in the TCRdb table, and some are missing; sequencing was by immunoSEQ multiplex PCR. Of tens of thousands of clones in the sample, around nine tenths were seen once. The sequenced sample was T cells isolated from PBMCs. The receptors here all came from a human donor in good health. Both conserved end residues are part of each CDR3. The D gene is left open where the match is weak. Expanded clones are given a class, and other clones once, few, many or no size at all.

D	J	size	V	CDR3	DNA
NA	TRBJ1-5	NA	TRBV4-1	CASSQEAFNQPQHF	TGCGCCAGCAGCCAAGAGGCCTTCAATCAGCCCCAGCATTTT
NA	TRBJ1-1	NA	TRBV9	CASSPTDTEAFF	TGTGCCAGCAGCCCAACGGACACTGAAGCTTTCTTT
NA	TRBJ2-7	once	TRBV7-8	CASSLFTGSPYEQYF	TGTGCCAGCAGCTTATTTACAGGGTCCCCCTACGAGCAGTACTTC
NA	TRBJ2-5	once	TRBV7-9	CASSGRVYQETQYF	TGTGCCAGCAGCGGCAGGGTTTACCAAGAGACCCAGTACTTC
TRBD1	TRBJ1-2	NA	TRBV5-8	CASSQGQGLGYTF	TGTGCCAGCAGCCAGGGACAGGGTCTTGGCTACACCTTC
NA	TRBJ2-7	NA	TRBV5-6	CASSPTSNEQYF	TGTGCCAGCAGCCCGACATCCAACGAGCAGTACTTC
TRBD1	TRBJ1-5	NA	TRBV7-6	CASSPGQGLNQPQHF	TGTGCCAGCAGCCCGGGACAGGGACTCAATCAGCCCCAGCATTTT
NA	TRBJ2-7	NA	TRBV1	CTSSQDEQGTRYF	TGCACCAGCAGCCAAGACGAACAGGGGACTCGGTACTTC
TRBD1	TRBJ1-5	NA	TRBV29-1	CSVPRDRGRPNQPQHF	TGCAGCGTTCCCCGGGACAGGGGGCGTCCCAATCAGCCCCAGCATTTT
NA	TRBJ2-2	NA	TRBV11-3	CASSSQGTGELFF	TGTGCCAGCAGCTCCCAGGGAACCGGGGAGCTGTTTTTT
TRBD1	TRBJ1-5	NA	TRBV5-3	CARSLGDRGFSNLNQPQHF	TGTGCCAGAAGCTTGGGGGACAGGGGTTTCTCTAACCTCAATCAGCCCCAGCATTTT
TRBD2	TRBJ2-3	few	TRBV4-1	CASNRAGSSTDTQYF	TGCGCCAGCAATCGAGCGGGGTCTAGCACAGATACGCAGTATTTT
TRBD1	TRBJ1-2	NA	TRBV19	CASSIDGPGGNYGYTF	TGTGCCAGTAGTATCGATGGGCCAGGGGGCAACTATGGCTACACCTTC
NA	TRBJ2-7	NA	TRBV4-1	CASSQVPRGPSSYEQYF	TGCGCCAGCAGCCAAGTTCCGCGAGGGCCTAGCTCCTACGAGCAGTACTTC
TRBD1	TRBJ2-7	NA	TRBV7-3	CASSLGQDPYEQYF	TGTGCCAGCAGCTTAGGACAGGACCCCTACGAGCAGTACTTC
NA	TRBJ2-1	NA	TRBV11-3	CASQRRDGGTYNEQFF	TGTGCCAGCCAGCGGAGGGACGGAGGTACGTACAATGAGCAGTTCTTC
TRBD2	TRBJ2-3	NA	TRBV9	CASSVGSLAGSTDTQYF	TGTGCCAGCAGCGTAGGTTCGCTAGCGGGTAGCACAGATACGCAGTATTTT
NA	TRBJ2-1	NA	TRBV9	CASSVGFNTGNEQFF	TGTGCCAGCAGCGTAGGGTTTAACACGGGCAATGAGCAGTTCTTC
NA	TRBJ1-1	NA	TRBV19	CASSMLGTVNTEAFF	TGTGCCAGTAGTATGCTGGGGACTGTGAACACTGAAGCTTTCTTT
TRBD1	TRBJ2-3	NA	TRBV28	CASLGDRATDTQYF	TGTGCCAGCCTGGGGGACAGGGCGACAGATACGCAGTATTTT
TRBD2	TRBJ2-5	once	TRBV6-1	CASSGLAGVVETQYF	TGTGCCAGCAGTGGCCTTGCGGGAGTGGTAGAGACCCAGTACTTC
NA	TRBJ2-7	NA	TRBV30	CAWSGGDPYEQYF	TGTGCCTGGAGCGGGGGAGACCCCTACGAGCAGTACTTC
TRBD2	TRBJ2-7	NA	TRBV4-1	CASSQDGREGRAYEQYF	TGCGCCAGCAGCCAAGACGGTCGGGAGGGCCGCGCCTACGAGCAGTACTTC
TRBD2	TRBJ2-3	NA	TRBV7-9	CASSLGREFTDTQYF	TGTGCCAGCAGCTTAGGGCGGGAGTTCACAGATACGCAGTATTTT
NA	TRBJ2-7	NA	TRBV7-8	CASSLGGDSYEQYF	TGTGCCAGCAGCTTAGGGGGAGACTCCTACGAGCAGTACTTC
NA	TRBJ2-2	NA	TRBV2	CASRIQGPNTGELFF	TGTGCCAGCAGGATACAGGGACCGAACACCGGGGAGCTGTTTTTT
TRBD1	TRBJ2-4	NA	TRBV6-1	CASSTRGQTNIQYF	TGTGCCAGCAGTACTCGGGGACAGACAAACATTCAGTACTTC
TRBD1	TRBJ1-2	once	TRBV27	CASRWGQGGIYGYTF	TGTGCCAGCAGATGGGGACAGGGGGGCATCTATGGCTACACCTTC
TRBD1	TRBJ1-4	once	TRBV16	CASRPTGGVNEKLFF	TGTGCCAGCAGGCCCACAGGGGGCGTTAATGAAAAACTGTTTTTT
NA	TRBJ2-3	NA	TRBV21-1	CASLRLCRQYF	TGTGCCAGCCTACGACTCTGTAGGCAGTATTTT
NA	TRBJ1-1	NA	TRBV6-6	CASSYSVGATEAFF	TGTGCCAGCAGTTACTCGGTTGGGGCCACTGAAGCTTTCTTT
TRBD1	TRBJ2-3	NA	TRBV29-1	CSVSWRGQGAIDTQYF	TGCAGCGTTTCTTGGAGAGGACAGGGGGCCATAGATACGCAGTATTTT
TRBD2	TRBJ2-7	NA	TRBV2	CASRTSGEYEQYF	TGTGCCAGCAGGACTAGCGGAGAGTACGAGCAGTACTTC
TRBD1	TRBJ2-4	NA	TRBV5-1	CASSPGQGNIQYF	TGCGCCAGCAGCCCTGGACAGGGAAACATTCAGTACTTC
NA	TRBJ2-2	NA	TRBV11-3	CASSFRTLNTGELFF	TGTGCCAGCAGCTTCAGGACACTTAACACCGGGGAGCTGTTTTTT
TRBD1	TRBJ1-1	NA	TRBV15	CATSRDPGQMNTEAFF	TGTGCCACCAGCAGAGATCCGGGACAGATGAACACTGAAGCTTTCTTT
NA	TRBJ1-1	NA	TRBV2	CASSVAGNTEAFF	TGTGCCAGCAGTGTCGCAGGGAACACTGAAGCTTTCTTT
NA	TRBJ2-4	NA	TRBV28	CASSLDSLAKNIQYF	TGTGCCAGCAGCCTTGACAGCTTAGCCAAAAACATTCAGTACTTC
NA	TRBJ1-2	NA	TRBV19	CASSRPLQGVVGYTF	TGTGCCAGTAGCCGTCCTCTTCAAGGGGTCGTAGGCTACACCTTC
NA	TRBJ2-7	NA	TRBV28	CASSIRDQLGGEQYF	TGTGCCAGCAGTATCAGAGACCAGCTCGGGGGCGAGCAGTACTTC
NA	TRBJ1-5	NA	TRBV2	CASGPGANQPQHF	TGTGCCAGCGGCCCTGGGGCCAATCAGCCCCAGCATTTT
NA	TRBJ1-6	NA	TRBV6-1	CASSEALGGPTYNSPLHF	TGTGCCAGCAGTGAAGCGCTTGGGGGCCCCACCTATAATTCACCCCTCCACTTT
TRBD2	TRBJ2-1	NA	TRBV10-1	CASRDGLAGSYNEQFF	TGCGCCAGCAGGGACGGACTAGCGGGATCGTACAATGAGCAGTTCTTC
NA	TRBJ1-3	NA	TRBV19	CASRGGNGRSGNTIYF	TGTGCCAGTAGGGGGGGGAACGGACGCTCTGGAAACACCATATATTTT
TRBD2	TRBJ2-3	once	TRBV5-1	CASSLGTAGESDTQYF	TGCGCCAGCAGCTTGGGAACAGCGGGAGAGTCAGATACGCAGTATTTT
NA	TRBJ2-7	NA	TRBV5-1	CASSLERGTYEQYF	TGCGCCAGCAGCTTGGAAAGGGGAACCTACGAGCAGTACTTC
TRBD1	TRBJ2-7	NA	TRBV5-4	CASSLDRGSYEQYF	TGTGCCAGCAGCTTGGACAGGGGCTCCTACGAGCAGTACTTC
NA	TRBJ2-7	NA	TRBV4-1	CASSPLERGTYEQYF	TGCGCCAGCAGCCCTCTCGAGCGAGGAACCTACGAGCAGTACTTC
NA	TRBJ1-2	NA	TRBV20-1	CSARIPGGYTF	TGCAGTGCTAGGATCCCGGGTGGCTACACCTTC